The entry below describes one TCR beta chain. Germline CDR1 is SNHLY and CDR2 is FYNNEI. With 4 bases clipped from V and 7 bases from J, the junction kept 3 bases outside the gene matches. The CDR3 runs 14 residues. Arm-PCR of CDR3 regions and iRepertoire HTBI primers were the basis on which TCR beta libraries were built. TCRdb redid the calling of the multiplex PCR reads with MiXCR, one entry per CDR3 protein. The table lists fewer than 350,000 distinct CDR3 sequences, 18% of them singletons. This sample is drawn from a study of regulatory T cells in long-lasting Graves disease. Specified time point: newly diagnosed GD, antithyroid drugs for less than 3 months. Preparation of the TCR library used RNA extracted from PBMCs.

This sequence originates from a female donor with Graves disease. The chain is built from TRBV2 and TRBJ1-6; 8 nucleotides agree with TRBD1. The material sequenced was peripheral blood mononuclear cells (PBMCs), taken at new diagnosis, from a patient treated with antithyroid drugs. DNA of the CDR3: TGTGCCAGCAGTGGGACAGGGCCCAATTCACCCCTCCACTTT. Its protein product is CASSGTGPNSPLHF.